The source of this TCR beta chain is a study of shared clonotypes between healthy human individuals. The repertoire was sequenced with immunoSEQ multiplex PCR; TCRdb's copy has only in-frame clones and lacks some. The table records 2 million to 2.5 million clones, under 95% of them present only once. Negatively enriched CD4+ T cells were divided by CD45RA into naive and memory. The length of the CDR3 is 15 residues. V was shortened by 0 bases and J by 2 bases, with 9 bases between the two germline ends. Germline CDR1 reads ENHRY; CDR2 reads SYGVKD. The rearrangement links TRBV10-3 to TRBJ2-3; weak D call: TRBD2 (5 bases). The specimen was naive CD4+ T cells from PBMCs. Subset in this sample: CD45RA+ positively selected. The sequence came from a man between 18 and 29 years old in good health. Some clones in this sample may be carry-over from other donors' samples. CDR3 in DNA: TGTGCCATCAGTGAGTCAGGACTCCCCACAGATACGCAGTATTTT. Protein: CAISESGLPTDTQYF.